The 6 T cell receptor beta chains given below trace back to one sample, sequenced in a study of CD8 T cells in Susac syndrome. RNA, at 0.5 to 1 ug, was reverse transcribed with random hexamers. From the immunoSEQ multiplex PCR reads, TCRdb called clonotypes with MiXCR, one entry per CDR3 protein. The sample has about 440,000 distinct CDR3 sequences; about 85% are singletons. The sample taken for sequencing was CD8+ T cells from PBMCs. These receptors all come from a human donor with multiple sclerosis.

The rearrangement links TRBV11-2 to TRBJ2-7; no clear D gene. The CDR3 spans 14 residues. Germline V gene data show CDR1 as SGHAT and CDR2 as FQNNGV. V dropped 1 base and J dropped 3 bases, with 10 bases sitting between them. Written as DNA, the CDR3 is TGTGCCAGCAGCTTAGTAGCAGGAGACTACGAGCAGTACTTC. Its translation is CASSLVAGDYEQYF. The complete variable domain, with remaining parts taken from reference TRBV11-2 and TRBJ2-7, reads EAGVAQSPRYKIIEKRQSVAFWCNPISGHATLYWYQQILGQGPKLLIQFQNNGVVDDSQLPKDRFSAERLKGVDSTLKIQPAKLEDSAVYLCASSLVAGDYEQYFGPGTRLTVT.

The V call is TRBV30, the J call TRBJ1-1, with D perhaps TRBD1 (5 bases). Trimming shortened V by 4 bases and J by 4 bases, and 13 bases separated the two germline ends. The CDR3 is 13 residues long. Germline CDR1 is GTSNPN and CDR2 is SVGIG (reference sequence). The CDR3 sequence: CAWILRGRTEAFF. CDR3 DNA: TGTGCCTGGATTTTGAGGGGACGCACTGAAGCTTTCTTT.

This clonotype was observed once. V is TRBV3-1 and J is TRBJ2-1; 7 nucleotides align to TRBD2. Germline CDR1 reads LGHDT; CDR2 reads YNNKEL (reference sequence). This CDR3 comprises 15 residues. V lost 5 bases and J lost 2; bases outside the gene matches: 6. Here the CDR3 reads CASSSSGKTYNEQFF. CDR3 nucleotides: TGTGCCAGCAGCTCTAGCGGTAAAACCTACAATGAGCAGTTCTTC.

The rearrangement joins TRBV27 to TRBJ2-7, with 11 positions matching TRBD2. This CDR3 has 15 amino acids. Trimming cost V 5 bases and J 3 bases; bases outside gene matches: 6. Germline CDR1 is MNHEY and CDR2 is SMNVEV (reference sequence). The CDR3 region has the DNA TGTGCCAGCAGTACAACTAGCGGGAGTATCTACGAGCAGTACTTC. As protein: CASSTTSGSIYEQYF.

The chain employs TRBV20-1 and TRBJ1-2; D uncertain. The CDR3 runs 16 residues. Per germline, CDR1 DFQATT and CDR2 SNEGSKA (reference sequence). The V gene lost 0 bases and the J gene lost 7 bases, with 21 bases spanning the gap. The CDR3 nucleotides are TGCAGTGCTAGAGATGAAGGTGTTCCGGGTTTGTTTGGCTACACCTTC. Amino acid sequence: CSARDEGVPGLFGYTF.

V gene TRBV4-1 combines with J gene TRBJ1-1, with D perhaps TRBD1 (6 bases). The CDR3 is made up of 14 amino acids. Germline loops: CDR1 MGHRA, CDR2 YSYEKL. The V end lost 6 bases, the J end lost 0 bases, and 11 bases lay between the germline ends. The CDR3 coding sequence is TGCGCCAGCAGACCGGGGGCTGTGAACACTGAAGCTTTCTTT. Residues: CASRPGAVNTEAFF.